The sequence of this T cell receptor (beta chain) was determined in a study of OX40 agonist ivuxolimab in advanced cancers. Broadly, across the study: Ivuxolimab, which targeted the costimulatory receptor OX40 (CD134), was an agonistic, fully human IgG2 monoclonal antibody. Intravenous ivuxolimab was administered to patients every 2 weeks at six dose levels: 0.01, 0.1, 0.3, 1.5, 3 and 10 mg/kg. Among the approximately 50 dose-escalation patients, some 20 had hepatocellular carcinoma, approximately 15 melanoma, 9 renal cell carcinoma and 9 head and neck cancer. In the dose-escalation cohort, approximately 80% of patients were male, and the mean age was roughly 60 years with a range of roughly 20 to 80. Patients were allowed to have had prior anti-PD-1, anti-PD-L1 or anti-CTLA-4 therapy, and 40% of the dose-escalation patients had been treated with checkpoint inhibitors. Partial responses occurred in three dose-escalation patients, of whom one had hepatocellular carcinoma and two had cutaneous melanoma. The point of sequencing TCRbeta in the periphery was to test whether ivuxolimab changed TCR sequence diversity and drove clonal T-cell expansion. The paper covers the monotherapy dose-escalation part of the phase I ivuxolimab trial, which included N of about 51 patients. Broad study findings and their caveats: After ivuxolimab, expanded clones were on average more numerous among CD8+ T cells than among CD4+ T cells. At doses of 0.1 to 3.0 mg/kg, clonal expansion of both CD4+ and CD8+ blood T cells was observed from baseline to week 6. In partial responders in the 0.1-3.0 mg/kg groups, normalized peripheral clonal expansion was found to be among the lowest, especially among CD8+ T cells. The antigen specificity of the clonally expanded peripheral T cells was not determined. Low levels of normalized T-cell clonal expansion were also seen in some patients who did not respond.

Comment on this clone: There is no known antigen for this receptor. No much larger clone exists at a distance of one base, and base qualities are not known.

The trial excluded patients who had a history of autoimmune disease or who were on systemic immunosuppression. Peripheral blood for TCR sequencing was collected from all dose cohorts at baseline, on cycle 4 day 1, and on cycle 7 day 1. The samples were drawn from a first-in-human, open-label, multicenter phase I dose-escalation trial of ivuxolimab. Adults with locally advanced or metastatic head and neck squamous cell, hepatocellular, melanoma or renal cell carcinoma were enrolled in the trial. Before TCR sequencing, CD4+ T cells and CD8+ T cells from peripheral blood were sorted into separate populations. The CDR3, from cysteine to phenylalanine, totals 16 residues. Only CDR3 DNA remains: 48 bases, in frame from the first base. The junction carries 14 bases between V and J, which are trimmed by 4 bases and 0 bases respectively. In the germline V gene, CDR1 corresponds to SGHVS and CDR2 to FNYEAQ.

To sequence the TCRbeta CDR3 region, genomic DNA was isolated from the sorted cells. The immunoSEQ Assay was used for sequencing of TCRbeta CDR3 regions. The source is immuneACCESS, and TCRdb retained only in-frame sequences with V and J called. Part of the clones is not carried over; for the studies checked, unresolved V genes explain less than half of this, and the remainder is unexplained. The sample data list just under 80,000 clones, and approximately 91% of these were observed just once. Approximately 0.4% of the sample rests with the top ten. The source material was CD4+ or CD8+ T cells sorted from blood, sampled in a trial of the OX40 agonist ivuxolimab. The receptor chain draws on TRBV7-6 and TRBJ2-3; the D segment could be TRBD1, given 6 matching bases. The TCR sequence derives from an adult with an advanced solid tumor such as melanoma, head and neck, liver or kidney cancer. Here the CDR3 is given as CASSSEDRQSTDTQYF. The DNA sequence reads TGTGCCAGCAGCTCCGAGGACAGACAGAGCACAGATACGCAGTATTTT. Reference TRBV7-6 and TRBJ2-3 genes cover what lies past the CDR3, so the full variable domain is GAGVSQSPRYKVTKRGQDVALRCDPISGHVSLYWYRQALGQGPEFLTYFNYEAQQDKSGLPNDRFSAERPEGSISTLTIQRTEQRDSAMYRCASSSEDRQSTDTQYFGPGTRLTVL.